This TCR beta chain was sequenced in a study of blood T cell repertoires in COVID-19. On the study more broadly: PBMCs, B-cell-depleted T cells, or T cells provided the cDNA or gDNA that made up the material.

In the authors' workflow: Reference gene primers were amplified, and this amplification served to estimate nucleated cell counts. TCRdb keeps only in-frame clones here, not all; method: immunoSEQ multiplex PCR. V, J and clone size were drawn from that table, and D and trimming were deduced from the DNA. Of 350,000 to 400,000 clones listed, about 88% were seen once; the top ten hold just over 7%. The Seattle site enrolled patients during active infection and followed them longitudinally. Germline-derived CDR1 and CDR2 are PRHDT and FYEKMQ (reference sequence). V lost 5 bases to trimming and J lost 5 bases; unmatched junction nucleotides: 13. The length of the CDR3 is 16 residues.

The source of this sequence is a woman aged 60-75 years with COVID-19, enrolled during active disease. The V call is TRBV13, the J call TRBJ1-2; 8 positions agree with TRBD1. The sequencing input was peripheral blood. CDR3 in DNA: TGTGCCAGCAGCCAGTCGGACAGGGCCCAACCATATGGCTACACCTTC. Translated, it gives CASSQSDRAQPYGYTF. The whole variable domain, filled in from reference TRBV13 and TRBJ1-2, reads AAGVIQSPRHLIKEKRETATLKCYPIPRHDTVYWYQQGPGQDPQFLISFYEKMQSDKGSIPDRFSAQQFSDYHSELNMSSLELGDSALYFCASSQSDRAQPYGYTFGSGTRLTVV.